This T cell receptor beta chain was observed in a study of Graves' ophthalmopathy and Graves' hyperthyroidism. This clonotype occurred many times. The study amplified TCR beta CDR3 regions using RNA transcripts. Amplification began with first-round RT-PCR using HTBI primers, then second-round multiplex PCR was performed. TCRdb called the multiplex PCR reads again in MiXCR, with one record for every CDR3 protein. The sample lists roughly 230,000 distinct CDR3 sequences; 20% to 25% were seen once. The CDR3 sequence is 13 residues long. CDR1 and CDR2 from the germline V gene are LNHDA and SQIVND (reference sequence). V shed 5 bases and J shed 5 bases, with 12 bases lying between them.

The gene calls are TRBV19 and TRBJ1-1; D is perhaps TRBD1 (6 bases). The source is a woman in her forties or fifties with Graves' ophthalmopathy. The sample consisted of peripheral blood. CDR3 sequence (DNA): TGTGCCAGTAGTGGGGGGCTTGGTACTGAAGCTTTCTTT. Translation: CASSGGLGTEAFF. The variable domain in full, completed from reference TRBV19 and TRBJ1-1, reads DGGITQSPKYLFRKEGQNVTLSCEQNLNHDAMYWYRQDPGQGLRLIYYSQIVNDFQKGDIAEGYSVSREKKESFPLTVTSAQKNPTAFYLCASSGGLGTEAFFGQGTRLTVV.